This T cell receptor beta chain derives from a study of cytomegalovirus exposure and HLA in healthy donors. Study at large: Most donors, about 77% of a few hundred genotyped, fell in the Caucasian-associated ancestry cluster.

The PCR was carried out with 60 Vbeta primers and 13 Jbeta primers. Produced via immunoSEQ multiplex PCR; TCRdb's table is partial and in-frame only. Of approximately 210,000 clones in the sample, about 80% were seen once. As concerns this clone: The antigen remains unidentified.

Whole-study findings and limits: In a later analysis, a missense DCLRE1C variant was linked to TCR beta V- and J-gene trimming.

The V and J ends lost 5 bases and 4 bases respectively, with 18 bases between them. Germline assignment: CDR1 MDHEN and CDR2 SYDVKM. The CDR3 consists of 16 residues. At collection, donors were nominally healthy, but unrecorded immune exposures were probable. The clonotype was recovered from a male donor in good health and CMV-seronegative. The chain joins TRBV28 to TRBJ1-5, with D maybe TRBD1 (6 bases). Sequencing was done on a sample of PBMCs. CDR3 in DNA: TGTGCCAGCAGTCTAATATTGGACAGTCAAAATCAGCCCCAGCATTTT. Protein: CASSLILDSQNQPQHF.